The subject of this entry is one TCR beta chain. The record originates from a study of cytomegalovirus exposure and HLA in healthy donors. The PCR ran on 60 Vbeta and 13 Jbeta primers. Assay used: immunoSEQ multiplex PCR; TCRdb lists only in-frame clones, some missing. Seen here are about 59,000 clones, roughly 83% observed once, and the top ten hold roughly 1.5%. V lost 4 bases, J lost 3 bases, and 5 bases stayed unmatched. This CDR3 is built from 14 residues. The V gene's germline CDR1 is SGHTS and CDR2 YDEGEE. The chain carries TRBV5-8 and TRBJ2-7; 9 bases map to TRBD2. The receptor comes from a human donor in good health. The sequencing input was PBMCs. CDR3 protein: CASSQAGGDYEQYF. CDR3 DNA: TGTGCCAGCAGCCAGGCGGGAGGGGACTACGAGCAGTACTTC.